A selection of T cell receptor beta chains follows, all from one sample in a study of blood T cell repertoires in COVID-19. This table comes from immunoSEQ multiplex PCR, and its TCRdb copy is limited to in-frame clones, with some not included. This table holds 65,000 to 95,000 clones, around four fifths found once. Sequences were obtained from peripheral blood. Source of these receptors: a man in his fifties or sixties with COVID-19, enrolled during active disease. The CDR3 runs from the conserved cysteine through the conserved F or W.

v_call	j_call	cdr3_aa
TRBV5-5	TRBJ2-3	CASWLGGGGRALPGYF
TRBV6-5	TRBJ1-1	CASSPRPGRNTEAFF
TRBV19	TRBJ2-2	CASSIRRENTGELFF
TRBV27	TRBJ2-1	CASSFSGGSSYNEQFF
TRBV6-5	TRBJ1-2	CASSTLRDSSDGYTF
TRBV10-3	TRBJ2-7	CAISDDSRGWEQYF
TRBV4-1	TRBJ1-5	CASSQSGQVAQHF
TRBV6-1	TRBJ1-1	CASSEDRARGTEAFF
TRBV7-8	TRBJ1-1	CASSIRDNTEAFF
TRBV6-5	TRBJ2-3	CASRGTSGGTDTQYF
TRBV3-1/TRBV3-2	TRBJ2-7	CASSPTGQRAYEQYF
TRBV9	TRBJ2-7	CASSRGTVSYEQYF
TRBV27	TRBJ1-1	CASSSGGQGRVTEAFF
TRBV7-6	TRBJ2-1	CASSLSSGGYNEQFF
TRBV7-6	TRBJ2-5	CASSLGVSRSGRGETQYF
TRBV7-9	TRBJ2-5	CASSSTVQETQYF
TRBV6-5	TRBJ2-1	CASRTPGNEQFF
TRBV7-9	TRBJ1-1	CASSETGAKAFF
TRBV29-1	TRBJ1-5	CSVREVAGNQPQHF
TRBV11-3	TRBJ2-7	CASSLAASGNYEQYF
TRBV7-9	TRBJ1-2	CASSLTQGHYGYTF
TRBV11-3	TRBJ1-3	CASSAALGQASGNTIYF
TRBV5-5	TRBJ2-3	CPSCLGGGGRALPGYF
TRBV11-2	TRBJ1-1	CASSSSGIKNTEAFF
TRBV11-1	TRBJ2-2	CASSLEIRFTGELFF
TRBV7-8	TRBJ2-7	CASSTTSGSYEQYF
TRBV10-3	TRBJ1-6	CAISELGQGLSPLHF
TRBV5-5	TRBJ2-1	CASTTTGVNDEQFF
TRBV7-9	TRBJ1-2	CASSLPRRTGLYGYTF
TRBV2	TRBJ1-4	CASRDQVEKLFF
TRBV7-2	TRBJ2-2	CASSLARRATGELFF
TRBV3-1/TRBV3-2	TRBJ2-7	CASSLRRDYEQYF
TRBV19	TRBJ2-2	CASSIDLWDLNTGELFF
TRBV18	TRBJ2-7	CASSHEVGEAYEQYF
TRBV7-9	TRBJ2-3	CASTNPYRDDTQYF
TRBV30	TRBJ2-3	CAWSGHSTTDTQYF
TRBV7-9	TRBJ2-7	CASSATGSEQYF
TRBV5-1	TRBJ2-3	CASSRTRTGLTDTQYF
TRBV2	TRBJ2-5	CASSEGGIGHAETQYF
TRBV4-1	TRBJ2-3	CASSQRVASGRDTQYF
TRBV5-1	TRBJ2-1	CASRTGLASYNEQFF
TRBV7-9	TRBJ2-3	CASSLGTSGTDTQYF
TRBV7-9	TRBJ1-4	CASSLQSTGHSEKLFF
TRBV5-1	TRBJ1-4	CASSKQGDVEKLFF
TRBV7-3	TRBJ2-1	CASSVARGQNEQFF
TRBV7-2	TRBJ2-3	CASSLFNSGVSTDTQYF
TRBV7-9	TRBJ2-7	CASSPLDEQYF
TRBV12-3/TRBV12-4	TRBJ2-5	CASSKYSQETQYF
TRBV7-3	TRBJ2-7	CASSLSGTGTYEQYF
TRBV5-4	TRBJ1-5	CASSVGLTDEPQHF
TRBV9	TRBJ1-1	CASSPRGSTDTEAFF
TRBV19	TRBJ2-1	CASSIAGIYGNEQFF
TRBV19	TRBJ1-6	CASSGDFNSPLHF
TRBV5-6	TRBJ2-3	CASSPTGEEADTQYF
TRBV7-9	TRBJ1-4	CASSLDRNEKLFF
TRBV27	TRBJ2-1	CASRQTVSHYNEQFF